The 9 T cell receptor beta chains given below trace back to one sample, sequenced in a study of early T cells in non-severe SARS-CoV-2 infection. A single record per CDR3 protein comes from TCRdb applying MiXCR to the 5' RACE reads. The repertoire includes tens of thousands of distinct CDR3 sequences, over 8% of them detected once, and about 5.3% sits in the top ten. The input for sequencing was whole blood, taken at baseline. The receptors were sampled from an adult who was a healthcare worker with PCR-confirmed SARS-CoV-2 infection or an uninfected control (not recorded which).

In this sample, this clonotype turned up a few times. This chain links TRBV5-1 with TRBJ2-7; 7 nucleotides align to TRBD1. Trimming cost V 1 base and J 3 bases; bases outside gene matches: 7. Germline assignment: CDR1 SGHRS and CDR2 YFSETQ. This CDR3 comprises 15 residues. The CDR3 DNA sequence: TGCGCCAGCAGCTTGAATCCGGACAGGAGCTACGAGCAGTACTTC. It translates to CASSLNPDRSYEQYF.

There are many counts of this clonotype. The rearrangement uses TRBV30 and TRBJ2-1; D is unresolved. V lost 0 bases to trimming and J lost 2 bases, with 14 bases between them. Germline lookup yields CDR1 GTSNPN and CDR2 SVGIG (reference sequence). This CDR3 has 16 residues. The CDR3 sequence is CAWSVQPPGAYNEQFF. The CDR3 DNA reads TGTGCCTGGAGTGTACAGCCCCCTGGAGCCTACAATGAGCAGTTCTTC.

This clonotype appeared a few times. V gene TRBV4-3 combines with J gene TRBJ1-3; no firm D call. The CDR3 is 16 residues long. V was trimmed by 0 bases and J by 4 bases, leaving 13 bases between them. Germline CDR1 is LGHNA and CDR2 is YSLEER. CDR3 in amino acids: CASSQEGGWGGNTIYF. CDR3 nucleotides: TGCGCCAGCAGCCAAGAAGGAGGTTGGGGAGGAAACACCATATATTTT.

This clonotype was observed a handful of times. The chain couples TRBV14 to TRBJ1-6, with unresolved D. Trimming took 5 bases from V and 9 from J, leaving 17 bases between them. CDR3 length: 15 residues. The V gene's germline CDR1 is SGHDN and CDR2 FVKESK. This chain's CDR3 is CASSIHGRVSSPLHF. CDR3 coding DNA: TGTGCCAGCAGCATACATGGTCGGGTCAGTTCACCCCTCCACTTT.

In its sample, this clonotype was seen a few times. The chain joins TRBV7-2 to TRBJ2-3; D unresolved. Trimming removed 3 bases at V and 3 bases at J, with 7 bases between. Germline lookup yields CDR1 SGHTA and CDR2 FQGNSA. The length of the CDR3 is 13 residues. CDR3 protein: CASSFRITDTQYF. The CDR3 bases are TGTGCCAGCAGCTTCCGAATAACAGATACGCAGTATTTT.

This clonotype qualifies as large (0.1 to 1%). The chain recombines TRBV27 with TRBJ1-5; TRBD1 matches 8 bases. The CDR3 covers 15 residues. Trimming took 6 bases from V and 5 from J; bases not matched to a gene: 9. Germline CDR1 and CDR2: MNHEY and SMNVEV (reference sequence). CDR3 sequence (DNA): TGTGCCAGCAGGGGGGTGACAGGGGCGGATCAGCCCCAGCATTTT. This encodes CASRGVTGADQPQHF.

This clonotype was recorded many times. V and J are TRBV7-2 and TRBJ2-1, with 11 bases that match TRBD2. This CDR3 comprises 15 residues. V trimming: 3 bases; J trimming: 9 bases; junction bases outside the gene matches: 7. Per germline, CDR1 SGHTA and CDR2 FQGNSA. The CDR3 loop is CASSLTASGGTEQFF. The CDR3 nucleotides are TGTGCCAGCAGCTTGACGGCTAGCGGGGGGACTGAGCAGTTCTTC.

This clonotype has ten or more counts. V usage is TRBV7-3 and J usage is TRBJ2-7; D uncertain. Per the germline V gene, CDR1 is SGHTA and CDR2 is FQGTGA. This CDR3 spans 13 amino acids. V was pared by 1 base and J by 4 bases, with 8 bases between. The chain's CDR3 is CASSLMGSYEQYF. Here the CDR3 DNA reads TGTGCCAGCAGCTTAATGGGTAGTTACGAGCAGTACTTC.

The chain carries TRBV6-2 or TRBV6-3 and TRBJ2-1; 7 nucleotides align to TRBD2. This CDR3 region has 15 residues. The V segment lost 2 bases and the J segment 6 bases; nucleotides outside the gene matches: 7. Germline-derived CDR1 and CDR2 are MNHEY and SVGEGT. The CDR3 DNA reads as TGTGCCAGCAGTTACGCTAGCGGAATGGCCAATGAGCAGTTCTTC. This encodes CASSYASGMANEQFF.